This is a list of T cell receptor beta chains from one sample in a study of blood T cells in healthy people across ages. TCRdb processed the 5' RACE reads anew with MiXCR; each CDR3 protein has one entry. The table has approximately 800,000 distinct CDR3 sequences, about half seen once. Sequencing was performed on blood. The receptors originated from a man older than 75 in good health. The CDR3 runs from the conserved cysteine through the conserved F or W. D genes are given only for firm matches. Clone size is shown for a subset of rows, as once, few, many or a class of expanded clone.

CDR3 DNA | CDR3 protein | clone size | V gene | D gene | J gene
TGTGCCAGCAGCCAAGATCTGAGAGTGCGCGAGCAGTACTTC | CASSQDLRVREQYF | - | TRBV3-1 | - | TRBJ2-7
TGTGCCAGCTTGAGCCCTATCCGGGACAGGGGGACCGGGGAGCTGTTTTTT | CASLSPIRDRGTGELFF | - | TRBV11-2 | TRBD1 | TRBJ2-2
TGCAGTGCAAGCCGGACTAGCAGGGGGTACGAGCAGTACTTC | CSASRTSRGYEQYF | few | TRBV20-1 | - | TRBJ2-7
TGCGCCAGCAGCCAAGGACAATTTGAAGGACTAGCTGGCAATGAGCAGTTCTTC | CASSQGQFEGLAGNEQFF | many | TRBV4-1 | TRBD2 | TRBJ2-1
TGTGCCAGCAGACGACAGGGAACCTACGAGCAGTACTTC | CASRRQGTYEQYF | - | TRBV7-2 | TRBD1 | TRBJ2-7
TGTGCCAGCAGTTTGGCGGTGAGAGCAGATACGGAGTATTTT | CASSLAVRADTEYF | - | TRBV12-3/TRBV12-4 | - | TRBJ2-3
TGTGCCAGCAGTTACTCGGGGGGGCAAAACATTCAGTACTTC | CASSYSGGQNIQYF | - | TRBV6-5 | - | TRBJ2-4
TGTGCCAGCAGCTTGGTCTCAGGGGAACACTACGAGCAGTACTTC | CASSLVSGEHYEQYF | - | TRBV5-5 | - | TRBJ2-7
TGTGCCAGCAGTTACGCCGGGGATCATCTAGAGACCCAGTACTTC | CASSYAGDHLETQYF | - | TRBV6-6 | - | TRBJ2-5
TGTGCCAGCACCTCAGACAGGACTAGCGGGAGGAGCGAGCAGTACTTC | CASTSDRTSGRSEQYF | - | TRBV11-3 | TRBD2 | TRBJ2-7
TGCAGCAGTGAGGGATCCTACAATGAGCAGTTCTTC | CSSEGSYNEQFF | - | TRBV20-1 | - | TRBJ2-1
TGTGCCACCAGCAGAGATGGGGCTAGCACAGATACGCAGTATTTT | CATSRDGASTDTQYF | - | TRBV15 | - | TRBJ2-3
TGTGCCAGCAACAGGGAATTGGAAGAGACCCAGTACTTC | CASNRELEETQYF | - | TRBV2 | - | TRBJ2-5
TGCAGTGCTAGTCTCATGCTGGACGACGAGCAGTACTTC | CSASLMLDDEQYF | - | TRBV20-1 | - | TRBJ2-7
TGCAGTGCTACCCAGCCATCCGGGACTAGCTCCTACAATGAGCAGTTCTTC | CSATQPSGTSSYNEQFF | few | TRBV20-1 | TRBD2 | TRBJ2-1
TGTGCCAGCAGTTCCGTGGATACGCAGTATTTT | CASSSVDTQYF | many | TRBV12-3/TRBV12-4 | - | TRBJ2-3
TGTGCCAGCAGTGGACTAGCGGGCTACAATGAGCAGTTCTTC | CASSGLAGYNEQFF | many | TRBV2 | TRBD2 | TRBJ2-1
TGCAGTGCTTGGGACAGCGAGCAGTACTTC | CSAWDSEQYF | - | TRBV20-1 | TRBD1 | TRBJ2-7
TGCGCCAGCAGCCTCCCCTCCGGGACTAGCGGGATTAATGAGCAGTTCTTC | CASSLPSGTSGINEQFF | few | TRBV5-1 | TRBD2 | TRBJ2-1
TGTGCCAGCAGCCAAGGTGTGGGGCCCGCCGGTTACGAGCAGTACTTC | CASSQGVGPAGYEQYF | - | TRBV4-2 | - | TRBJ2-7
TGTGCCAGCAGTGATTCGACTAGCGCCAACGAGCAGTACTTC | CASSDSTSANEQYF | - | TRBV13 | TRBD2 | TRBJ2-7
TGTGCCAGCAGTACCGGACTGGAAAGGTTCAACAATGAGCAGTTCTTC | CASSTGLERFNNEQFF | few | TRBV27 | - | TRBJ2-1
TGCAGTGCTAGGGAGAACAGGGGAGATGGCTACACCTTC | CSARENRGDGYTF | many | TRBV20-1 | TRBD1 | TRBJ1-2
TGCGCCAGCAGCCCGGACCCCGGGGGCACCCCTGGTGAAAAACTGTTTTTT | CASSPDPGGTPGEKLFF | - | TRBV5-1 | - | TRBJ1-4
TGTGCCAGCAGAGATCGACTGGAAGAGACCCAGTACTTC | CASRDRLEETQYF | - | TRBV6-6 | - | TRBJ2-5
TGTGCCAGCAGTCTCCCGGGACTAGTTGACAATGAGCAGTTCTTC | CASSLPGLVDNEQFF | - | TRBV28 | TRBD2 | TRBJ2-1
TGCAGTGCTAGCCGGACAGGGGGCAGGAATGAGCAGTTCTTC | CSASRTGGRNEQFF | few | TRBV20-1 | TRBD1 | TRBJ2-1
TGTGCCAGCAGCTTAGCGCAGGACAGGAGCGATGGCTACACCTTC | CASSLAQDRSDGYTF | - | TRBV7-9 | TRBD1 | TRBJ1-2
TGTGCCAGCGAGTCCGGGGGCGTGGACATTCAGTACTTC | CASESGGVDIQYF | - | TRBV2 | - | TRBJ2-4
TGCGCCAGCAGCTTGGCAGGCTGGGGCACTGAAGCTTTCTTT | CASSLAGWGTEAFF | once | TRBV5-1 | - | TRBJ1-1
TGCAGTGCTGTGAGCGGGAGGGCCAATGAGCAGTTCTTC | CSAVSGRANEQFF | - | TRBV20-1 | TRBD2 | TRBJ2-1
TGTGCCATCAGTGCCCCGGGAGGGCGCGGTGAGCAGTTCTTC | CAISAPGGRGEQFF | - | TRBV10-3 | TRBD2 | TRBJ2-1
TGCGCCAGCAGGTCCCGGTGGGGGACCTACGAGCAGTACTTC | CASRSRWGTYEQYF | - | TRBV5-1 | - | TRBJ2-7
TGTGCCAGCAGTCCGATTTCAAGTGCGACAGAAAAACTGTTTTTT | CASSPISSATEKLFF | - | TRBV7-9 | - | TRBJ1-4
TGTGCCAGCAGCCAAGCCCGGGACTTTTCCACAGATACGCAGTATTTT | CASSQARDFSTDTQYF | - | TRBV4-2 | - | TRBJ2-3
TGCAGTGCTACAGCCCTTCACGGACTAGCGGGAGAAAAGTACGAGCAGTACTTC | CSATALHGLAGEKYEQYF | - | TRBV20-1 | TRBD2 | TRBJ2-7
TGCGCCAGCAGCCAGGGATTCGACAGGGTTGTTGGCTACACCTTC | CASSQGFDRVVGYTF | - | TRBV4-1 | TRBD1 | TRBJ1-2
TGTGCCAGCAGGACAGGGTTCGGTCAGCCCCAGCATTTT | CASRTGFGQPQHF | once | TRBV28 | TRBD1 | TRBJ1-5
TGCAGCGTTGTACGGGGGCCCAGGGAGACCCAGTACTTC | CSVVRGPRETQYF | - | TRBV29-1 | - | TRBJ2-5
TGCGCCAGCAGCCAAGCCGGCGGGGGGCCAGAGACCCAGTACTTC | CASSQAGGGPETQYF | - | TRBV4-1 | TRBD2 | TRBJ2-5
TGCGCCAGCAGTCCCGGGGTATCGTTCACCGGGGAGCTGTTTTTT | CASSPGVSFTGELFF | few | TRBV10-2 | - | TRBJ2-2
TGTGCCAGCAGTTTAGAGGACTCCTCTGCTACGCAGTATTTT | CASSLEDSSATQYF | few | TRBV12-3/TRBV12-4 | - | TRBJ2-3
TGTGCCAGCAGGGAGGGACTAGCGGGAGCCCAGGGTAATGAGCAGTTCTTC | CASREGLAGAQGNEQFF | few | TRBV12-3/TRBV12-4 | TRBD2 | TRBJ2-1
TGCAGCGTTCAATCCCACCGAGGAGATACGCAGTATTTT | CSVQSHRGDTQYF | - | TRBV29-1 | - | TRBJ2-3
TGCAGTGCTAGAGGTAGCGGGGACACAGATACGCAGTATTTT | CSARGSGDTDTQYF | many | TRBV20-1 | TRBD2 | TRBJ2-3
TGTGCCATCAGTGAGTCGATTGGGACTAGCGGGGTCCCCTACGAGCAGTACTTC | CAISESIGTSGVPYEQYF | - | TRBV10-3 | TRBD2 | TRBJ2-7
TGTGCCAGCAGTGAAGACGGATACACTGAAGCTTTCTTT | CASSEDGYTEAFF | - | TRBV25-1 | - | TRBJ1-1
TGCAGTGCTAGAGAGGACCTCACAGATACGCAGTATTTT | CSAREDLTDTQYF | few | TRBV20-1 | - | TRBJ2-3
TGTGCCAGCAGTTCTAGCGTAAGTGAGCAGTACTTC | CASSSSVSEQYF | few | TRBV12-3/TRBV12-4 | - | TRBJ2-5
TGTGCCACCAGTGATTCAGGACTAGCGGCGAACACCGGGGAGCTGTTTTTT | CATSDSGLAANTGELFF | - | TRBV24-1 | TRBD2 | TRBJ2-2
TGCGCCAGCAGCAGCGGGGGGCGCGATACTGAAGCTTTCTTT | CASSSGGRDTEAFF | few | TRBV5-1 | - | TRBJ1-1
TGCGCCAGCAGCTTGGCCGGACAGGGCCGGGAAAACGAGCAGTACTTC | CASSLAGQGRENEQYF | few | TRBV5-1 | TRBD1 | TRBJ2-7
TGTGCCATCAGTGCGTCGACAGGGCCCCCTGGGGCCAACGTCCTGACTTTC | CAISASTGPPGANVLTF | - | TRBV10-3 | TRBD1 | TRBJ2-6
TGCACCAGCACCGACGGTGCTAGCGGGAGGTCTAGCACAGATACGCAGTATTTT | CTSTDGASGRSSTDTQYF | once | TRBV6-1 | TRBD2 | TRBJ2-3
TGTGCCAGCAGTGAAGCTGGGACAGGGTACGAGACCCAGTACTTC | CASSEAGTGYETQYF | many | TRBV2 | TRBD1 | TRBJ2-5
TGTGCCAGCAGCCCCAGGACCCCGCCCGGGAGACCGATGACAGATACGCAGTATTTT | CASSPRTPPGRPMTDTQYF | - | TRBV4-2 | - | TRBJ2-3
TGTGCCAGCAGCCAAGTACCCGGCAGTGGCACCGGGGAGCTGTTTTTT | CASSQVPGSGTGELFF | few | TRBV3-1 | - | TRBJ2-2